The rows below give T cell receptor beta chains drawn from one sample of a study of T cells in tumors after PD-1 blockade. TCRdb's table, derived via immunoSEQ multiplex PCR, lists solely in-frame clones and lacks some. This table holds tens of thousands of clones, 78% found once. Sequences were derived from PBMCs, sampled before anti-PD-1 treatment. Receptors originate from a human donor with basal cell carcinoma. CDR3s leave out the opening cysteine and the closing phenylalanine or tryptophan.

J | V | CDR3
TRBJ1-1 | TRBV6-6 | ASSPTDRGFFLTEAF
TRBJ2-7 | TRBV5-1 | ASSLGPGPITYEQY
TRBJ2-5 | TRBV5-5 | ASSLWGSLETQY
TRBJ2-1 | TRBV5-1 | ASSLAGGSSYNEQF
TRBJ1-2 | TRBV19 | ASISFYGYT
TRBJ2-3 | TRBV7-9 | ASSILAGGGTDTQY
TRBJ1-1 | TRBV18 | ASSPPTGNTEAF
TRBJ2-1 | TRBV6-1 | ASSEYGNEQF
TRBJ2-1 | TRBV2 | ACCYGGAGEGSSYNEQF
TRBJ2-3 | TRBV9 | ASSKSGGASPDTQY
TRBJ1-2 | TRBV5-4 | ASSLGPGQGGYGYT
TRBJ2-1 | TRBV5-1 | ASSTASGSFDEQF
TRBJ1-1 | TRBV5-6 | ASSFGQGVLNTEAF
TRBJ2-7 | TRBV9 | ASSPTSGSYYEQY
TRBJ2-5 | TRBV2 | ASSGGTSQETQY
TRBJ2-3 | TRBV7-3 | ASSFKNTDTQY
TRBJ2-7 | TRBV5-6 | ASSFGLARNYEQY